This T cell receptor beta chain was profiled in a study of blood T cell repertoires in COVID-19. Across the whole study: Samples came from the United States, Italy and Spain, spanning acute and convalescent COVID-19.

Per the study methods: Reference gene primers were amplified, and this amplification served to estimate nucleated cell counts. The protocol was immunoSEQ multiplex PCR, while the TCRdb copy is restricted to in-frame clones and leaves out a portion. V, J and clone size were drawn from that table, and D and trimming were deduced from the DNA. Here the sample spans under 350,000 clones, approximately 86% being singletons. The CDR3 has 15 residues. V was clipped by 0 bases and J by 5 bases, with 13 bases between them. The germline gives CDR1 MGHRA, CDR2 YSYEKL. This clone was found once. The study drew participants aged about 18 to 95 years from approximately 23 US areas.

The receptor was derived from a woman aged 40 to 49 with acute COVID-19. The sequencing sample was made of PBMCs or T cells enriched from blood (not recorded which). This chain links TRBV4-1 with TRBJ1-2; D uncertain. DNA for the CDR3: TGCGCCAGCAGCCAAGAGGGCTCCGGTGGATATGGCTACACCTTC. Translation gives CASSQEGSGGYGYTF.